These 5 T cell receptor beta chains were all obtained from the same sample, sequenced in a study of blood T cells in healthy people across ages. It was with a sample-barcoded 5' primer and a J-beta primer mix that a second PCR of roughly 7 to 12 cycles was run. TCRdb reanalysed the 5' RACE reads using MiXCR and keeps one entry per CDR3 protein. Of some 760,000 distinct CDR3 sequences listed, approximately 25% are singletons. Separately, the same data were catalogued under a study of T cells of mothers and their children.

Input material: blood. The receptors come from a boy younger than 18 in good health.

This rearrangement joins TRBV15 to TRBJ1-4; D unclear. The CDR3 loop spans 15 amino acids. The germline V and J ends were trimmed by 4 bases and 1 base, with 10 bases remaining between them. The germline V gene encodes CDR1 LNHNV and CDR2 YYDKDF (reference sequence). The CDR3 loop reads CATSTKRLTNEKLFF. DNA of the CDR3: TGTGCCACCAGCACTAAGAGGTTAACTAATGAAAAACTGTTTTTT. Based on the CDR3 plus reference TRBV15 and TRBJ1-4, the full variable domain is DAMVIQNPRYQVTQFGKPVTLSCSQTLNHNVMYWYQQKSSQAPKLLFHYYDKDFNNEADTPDNFQSRRPNTSFCFLDIRSPGLGDTAMYLCATSTKRLTNEKLFFGSGTQLSVL.

This clonotype appeared a few times. CDR3 coding DNA: TGTGCCAGCAGCTTAGCCTCCGGGACTCCAACCGGGGAGCTGTTTTTT. It encodes CASSLASGTPTGELFF. This chain uses TRBV7-8 with TRBJ2-2; TRBD2 might be the D (6 bases). Germline CDR1 reads SGHVS; CDR2 reads FQNEAQ. Between the trimmed V and J ends, which lost 0 bases and 5 bases, there was a span of 13 bases. The CDR3 loop spans 16 amino acids.

In this sample, this clonotype turned up a few times. The gene calls are TRBV11-2 and TRBJ2-5, with 8 bases matching TRBD2. The J call may be faulty, since TRBJ2-1 better matches the DNA end. CDR3 size: 16 residues. Per the germline V gene, CDR1 is SGHAT and CDR2 is FQNNGV. CDR3 sequence reads: CASSTPRTSLANEQFF. CDR3 sequence (DNA): TGTGCCAGCAGCACCCCTAGGACTAGCCTGGCTAATGAGCAGTTCTTC.

This chain links TRBV4-2 with TRBJ2-3; the match to TRBD1 covers 7 bases. V lost 0 bases to trimming and J lost 6 bases; unmatched junction nucleotides: 12. The CDR3 is 17 amino acids. CDR1 is LGHNA and CDR2 is YNFKEQ in the germline V gene. The CDR3 sequence is CASSQDFGTVDGDTQYF. The CDR3 DNA follows: TGTGCCAGCAGCCAAGATTTTGGGACAGTGGATGGCGATACGCAGTATTTT.

V usage is TRBV7-9 and J usage is TRBJ2-5; D is possibly TRBD2 (6 bases). The germline CDR1 and CDR2 sequences are SEHNR and FQNEAQ (reference sequence). V was cut by 1 base and J by 2 bases, with 14 bases left in between. The CDR3 has 16 residues. The CDR3 spells CASSLGPAGPQETQYF. In DNA, the CDR3 is TGTGCCAGCAGCTTAGGACCTGCGGGACCACAAGAGACCCAGTACTTC.